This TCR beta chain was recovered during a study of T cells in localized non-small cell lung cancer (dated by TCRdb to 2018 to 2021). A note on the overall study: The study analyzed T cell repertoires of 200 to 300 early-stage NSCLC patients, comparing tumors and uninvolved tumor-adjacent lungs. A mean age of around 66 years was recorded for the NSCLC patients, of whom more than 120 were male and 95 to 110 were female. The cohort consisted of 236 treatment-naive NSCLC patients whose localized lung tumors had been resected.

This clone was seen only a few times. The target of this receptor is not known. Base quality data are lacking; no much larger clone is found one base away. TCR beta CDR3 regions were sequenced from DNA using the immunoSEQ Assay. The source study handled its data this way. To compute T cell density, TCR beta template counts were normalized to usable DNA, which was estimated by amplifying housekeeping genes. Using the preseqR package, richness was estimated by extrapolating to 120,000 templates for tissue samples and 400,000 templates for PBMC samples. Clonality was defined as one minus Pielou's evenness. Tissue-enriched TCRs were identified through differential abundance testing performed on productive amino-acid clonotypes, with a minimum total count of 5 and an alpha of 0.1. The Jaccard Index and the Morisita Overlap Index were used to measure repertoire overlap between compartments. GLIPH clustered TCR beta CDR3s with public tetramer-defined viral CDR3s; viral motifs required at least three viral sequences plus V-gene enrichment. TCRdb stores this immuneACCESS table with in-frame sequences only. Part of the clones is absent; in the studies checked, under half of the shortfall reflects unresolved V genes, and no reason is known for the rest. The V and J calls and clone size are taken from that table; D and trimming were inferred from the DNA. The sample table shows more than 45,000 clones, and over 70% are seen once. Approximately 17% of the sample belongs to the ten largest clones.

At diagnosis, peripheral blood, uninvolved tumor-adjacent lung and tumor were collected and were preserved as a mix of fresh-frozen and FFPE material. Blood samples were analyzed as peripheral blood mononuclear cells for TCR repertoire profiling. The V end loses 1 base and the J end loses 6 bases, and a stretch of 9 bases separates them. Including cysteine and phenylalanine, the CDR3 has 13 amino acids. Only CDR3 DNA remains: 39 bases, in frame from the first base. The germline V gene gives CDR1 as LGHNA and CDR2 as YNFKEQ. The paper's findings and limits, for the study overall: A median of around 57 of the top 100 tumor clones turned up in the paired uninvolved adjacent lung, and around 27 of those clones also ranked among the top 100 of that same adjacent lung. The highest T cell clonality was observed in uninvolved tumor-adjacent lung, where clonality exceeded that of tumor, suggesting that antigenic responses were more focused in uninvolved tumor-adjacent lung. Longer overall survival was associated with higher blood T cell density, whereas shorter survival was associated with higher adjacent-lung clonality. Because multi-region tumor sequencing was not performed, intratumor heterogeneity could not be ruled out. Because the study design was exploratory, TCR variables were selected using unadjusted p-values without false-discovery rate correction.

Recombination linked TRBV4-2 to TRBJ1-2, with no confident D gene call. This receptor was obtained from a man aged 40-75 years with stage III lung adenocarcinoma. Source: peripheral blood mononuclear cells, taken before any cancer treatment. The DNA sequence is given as TGTGCCAGCAGCCAAGTCTTCAATGATGGCTACACCTTC. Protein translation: CASSQVFNDGYTF.